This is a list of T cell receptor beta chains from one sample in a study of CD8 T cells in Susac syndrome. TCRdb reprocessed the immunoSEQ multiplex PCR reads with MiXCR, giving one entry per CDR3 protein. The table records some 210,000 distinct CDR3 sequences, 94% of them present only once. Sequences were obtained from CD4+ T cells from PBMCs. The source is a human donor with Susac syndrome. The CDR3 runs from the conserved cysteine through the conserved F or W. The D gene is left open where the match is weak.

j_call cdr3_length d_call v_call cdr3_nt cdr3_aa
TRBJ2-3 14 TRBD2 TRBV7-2 TGTGCCAGCAGCTTAGACGGGGGGGGCCGTACGCAGTATTTT CASSLDGGGRTQYF
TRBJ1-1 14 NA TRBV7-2 TGTGCCAGCAGCTTAGGCGGACCGGCCACTGAAGCTTTCTTT CASSLGGPATEAFF
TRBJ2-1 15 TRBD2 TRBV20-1 TGCAGTGCAACTAGCGGGGGGAGCTCCTACAATGAGCAGTTCTTC CSATSGGSSYNEQFF
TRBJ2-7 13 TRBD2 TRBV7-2 TGTGCCAGCAGCCACCCGGGGGGTGCCGAGCAGTACTTC CASSHPGGAEQYF
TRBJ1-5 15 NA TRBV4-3 TGCGCCAGCAGCCAAGACAGACTTAGCAATCAGCCCCAGCATTTT CASSQDRLSNQPQHF
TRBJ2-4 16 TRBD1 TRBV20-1 TGCAGTGCCAACCCACCCAGGGGGACGGTCAAAAACATTCAGTACTTC CSANPPRGTVKNIQYF
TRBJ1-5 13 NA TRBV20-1 TGCAGTGCCAGACGGACGGAAAATCAGCCCCAGCATTTT CSARRTENQPQHF
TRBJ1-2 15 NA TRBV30 TGTGCCTGGGGTGGATTATCCGGTGCTAACTATGGCTACACCTTC CAWGGLSGANYGYTF
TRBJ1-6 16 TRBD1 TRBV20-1 TGCAGTGCTAGAGGACAGGGATTTTCCTATAATTCACCCCTCCACTTT CSARGQGFSYNSPLHF
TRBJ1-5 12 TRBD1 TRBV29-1 TGCAGCGTGGGGACAGCAAATCAGCCCCAGCATTTT CSVGTANQPQHF
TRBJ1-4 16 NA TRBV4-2 TGTGCCAGCAGCCAAGATCCGACAGACCATAATGAAAAACTGTTTTTT CASSQDPTDHNEKLFF
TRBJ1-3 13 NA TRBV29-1 TGCAGCGTTGCTTCCGGGCCCGGAAACACCATATATTTT CSVASGPGNTIYF
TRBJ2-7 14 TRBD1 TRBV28 TGTGCCAGCAGTGCTCCGGGACAGGGTAACGAGCAGTACTTC CASSAPGQGNEQYF
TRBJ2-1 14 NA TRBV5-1 TGCGCCAGCAGCTTGGATCAGCTTAGGGATGAGCAGTTCTTC CASSLDQLRDEQFF
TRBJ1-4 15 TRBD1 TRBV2 TGTGCCAGCAGTTACGGACAGGGGGCGAATGAAAAACTGTTTTTT CASSYGQGANEKLFF
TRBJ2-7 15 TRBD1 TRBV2 TGTGCCAGCAGCGTCCTCAGGGGGTCGCCCTACGAGCAGTACTTC CASSVLRGSPYEQYF
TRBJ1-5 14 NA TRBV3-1 TGTGCCAGCAGCCGGCAGGGATTGGCTCAGCCCCAGCATTTT CASSRQGLAQPQHF
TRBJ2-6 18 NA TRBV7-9 TGTGCCAGCAGCCCCCGGGGCCCACATAGCTCTGGGGCCAACGTCCTGACTTTC CASSPRGPHSSGANVLTF
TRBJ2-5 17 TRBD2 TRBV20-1 TGCAGTGCTAGACCTCCGGGACTAGCGGGGGGGGAAGAGACCCAGTACTTC CSARPPGLAGGEETQYF
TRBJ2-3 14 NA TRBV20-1 TGCAGTGCGCACCCCCCAGCGGGCACAGATACGCAGTATTTT CSAHPPAGTDTQYF
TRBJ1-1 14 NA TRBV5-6 TGTGCCAGCAGCCGACCAGGGGCCGATACTGAAGCTTTCTTT CASSRPGADTEAFF
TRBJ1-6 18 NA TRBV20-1 TGCAGTGCCAGGGCACCCAAGGGGGGAAGAATCTATAATTCACCCCTCCACTTT CSARAPKGGRIYNSPLHF